Listed here is a single T cell receptor beta chain. Trimming cost V 2 bases and J 0 bases, with 17 bases left between them. The CDR3 is 18 residues long. Germline CDR1 and CDR2: KGHSH and LQKENI. The PCR contained 60 Vbeta and 13 Jbeta primers. Here immunoSEQ multiplex PCR was the method, and the copy in TCRdb shows in-frame clones only, minus some. This table lists tens of thousands of clones. The sample belongs to a study of cytomegalovirus exposure and HLA in healthy donors. The V call is TRBV18, the J call TRBJ2-1, with D possibly matching TRBD2 (5 bases). Specimen: PBMCs. The TCR comes from a woman younger than 45 in good health and CMV-seronegative. CDR3 bases: TGTGCCAGCTCACCAATCAGACAAACGGGGAGCTCCTACAATGAGCAGTTCTTC. Translation: CASSPIRQTGSSYNEQFF.